A selection of T cell receptor beta chains follows, all from one sample in a study of blood T cell repertoires in COVID-19. Using immunoSEQ multiplex PCR, the repertoire was profiled, and TCRdb retains in-frame clones only, with some absent. The table lists 25,000 to 35,000 clones, roughly 87% of them singletons, with 9.9% in the top ten. The sequenced sample consisted of peripheral blood. These receptors came from a human donor in a cohort sampled during active COVID-19. The CDR3 runs from the conserved cysteine through the conserved F or W. Only some rows state a clone size, as once, few, many or a class for expanded clones.

cdr3_aa: CASSLQGPYEQYF; clone_size: NA; j_call: TRBJ2-7; cdr3_length: 13; v_call: TRBV28
cdr3_aa: CASSPGQNYYGYTF; clone_size: NA; j_call: TRBJ1-2; cdr3_length: 14; v_call: TRBV18
cdr3_aa: CASSLNRGNEQFF; clone_size: NA; j_call: TRBJ2-1; cdr3_length: 13; v_call: TRBV4-2
cdr3_aa: CASSLTANTEAFF; clone_size: few; j_call: TRBJ1-1; cdr3_length: 13; v_call: TRBV18
cdr3_aa: CASSHKTGDRYGYTF; clone_size: NA; j_call: TRBJ1-2; cdr3_length: 15; v_call: TRBV21-1
cdr3_aa: CASRILAGLQETQYF; clone_size: NA; j_call: TRBJ2-5; cdr3_length: 15; v_call: TRBV2
cdr3_aa: CASRLPGGYEQYF; clone_size: NA; j_call: TRBJ2-7; cdr3_length: 13; v_call: TRBV28
cdr3_aa: CASRPGQNWEQYF; clone_size: NA; j_call: TRBJ2-7; cdr3_length: 13; v_call: TRBV28
cdr3_aa: CAWSAGGSGANVLTF; clone_size: NA; j_call: TRBJ2-6; cdr3_length: 15; v_call: TRBV30
cdr3_aa: CSAGTGAYEQYF; clone_size: NA; j_call: TRBJ2-7; cdr3_length: 12; v_call: TRBV29-1
cdr3_aa: CASSPSGHAPNYGYTF; clone_size: NA; j_call: TRBJ1-2; cdr3_length: 16; v_call: TRBV18
cdr3_aa: CASSLNRGLGTEAFF; clone_size: NA; j_call: TRBJ1-1; cdr3_length: 15; v_call: TRBV27
cdr3_aa: CASSGTAQNEKLFF; clone_size: NA; j_call: TRBJ1-4; cdr3_length: 14; v_call: TRBV2
cdr3_aa: CASSPTGGRYNEQFF; clone_size: NA; j_call: TRBJ2-1; cdr3_length: 15; v_call: TRBV4-1
cdr3_aa: CASSQEWGVNTEAFF; clone_size: NA; j_call: TRBJ1-1; cdr3_length: 15; v_call: TRBV4-1
cdr3_aa: CASSRSAAGVVGVAKNIQYF; clone_size: NA; j_call: TRBJ2-4; cdr3_length: 20; v_call: TRBV4-1
cdr3_aa: CASSLAWSSNYGYTF; clone_size: NA; j_call: TRBJ1-2; cdr3_length: 15; v_call: TRBV7-2
cdr3_aa: CASTQGSTNSPLHF; clone_size: few; j_call: TRBJ1-6; cdr3_length: 14; v_call: TRBV3-1/TRBV3-2
cdr3_aa: CASSTGQGKYF; clone_size: NA; j_call: TRBJ2-7; cdr3_length: 11; v_call: TRBV12-3/TRBV12-4
cdr3_aa: CASTGSAVSPLHF; clone_size: NA; j_call: TRBJ1-6; cdr3_length: 13; v_call: TRBV18
cdr3_aa: CASSFSSTGANGYTF; clone_size: NA; j_call: TRBJ1-2; cdr3_length: 15; v_call: TRBV27
cdr3_aa: CASSSSRGGELFF; clone_size: NA; j_call: TRBJ2-2; cdr3_length: 13; v_call: TRBV7-9
cdr3_aa: CASSQEGGGVTDTQYF; clone_size: NA; j_call: TRBJ2-3; cdr3_length: 16; v_call: TRBV3-1/TRBV3-2
cdr3_aa: CASSLEGGGSPLHF; clone_size: NA; j_call: TRBJ1-6; cdr3_length: 14; v_call: TRBV5-1
cdr3_aa: CASSEALGGPYEQYF; clone_size: NA; j_call: TRBJ2-7; cdr3_length: 15; v_call: TRBV6-1
cdr3_aa: CASSRQGVQPQHF; clone_size: NA; j_call: TRBJ1-5; cdr3_length: 13; v_call: TRBV12-3/TRBV12-4
cdr3_aa: CASSLLITGEQYF; clone_size: NA; j_call: TRBJ2-7; cdr3_length: 13; v_call: TRBV7-2
cdr3_aa: CASRYLAGSSYNEQFF; clone_size: NA; j_call: TRBJ2-1; cdr3_length: 16; v_call: TRBV28
cdr3_aa: CASSEPGTGSPLHF; clone_size: NA; j_call: TRBJ1-6; cdr3_length: 14; v_call: TRBV28
cdr3_aa: CATSEFHPTGSHEQFF; clone_size: NA; j_call: TRBJ2-1; cdr3_length: 16; v_call: TRBV24-1
cdr3_aa: CASSYGLAAETQYF; clone_size: NA; j_call: TRBJ2-5; cdr3_length: 14; v_call: TRBV7-9
cdr3_aa: CASSALAGGPEAYF; clone_size: NA; j_call: TRBJ2-7; cdr3_length: 14; v_call: TRBV6-2/TRBV6-3
cdr3_aa: CASSFYGGGGEKLFF; clone_size: NA; j_call: TRBJ1-4; cdr3_length: 15; v_call: TRBV6-5
cdr3_aa: CASSEPWTSPGTDTQYF; clone_size: NA; j_call: TRBJ2-3; cdr3_length: 17; v_call: TRBV7-9
cdr3_aa: CASSLERGQGRKLFF; clone_size: NA; j_call: TRBJ1-4; cdr3_length: 15; v_call: TRBV5-1
cdr3_aa: CASSWEYEQYF; clone_size: NA; j_call: TRBJ2-7; cdr3_length: 11; v_call: TRBV6-6
cdr3_aa: CASSLERGGDEQFF; clone_size: NA; j_call: TRBJ2-1; cdr3_length: 14; v_call: TRBV11-2
cdr3_aa: CASSEARTGGSYNSPLHF; clone_size: NA; j_call: TRBJ1-6; cdr3_length: 18; v_call: TRBV2
cdr3_aa: CASSSAGTTNYEQYF; clone_size: NA; j_call: TRBJ2-7; cdr3_length: 15; v_call: TRBV5-6
cdr3_aa: CASSYSEDRTQNTIYF; clone_size: NA; j_call: TRBJ1-3; cdr3_length: 16; v_call: TRBV6-5
cdr3_aa: CAWTEGALSNQPQHF; clone_size: NA; j_call: TRBJ1-5; cdr3_length: 15; v_call: TRBV30
cdr3_aa: CASSQFIGFYEQYF; clone_size: NA; j_call: TRBJ2-7; cdr3_length: 14; v_call: TRBV14